A single sample is the source of the 17 T cell receptor beta chains below, sequenced in a study of Ad26.COV2.S vaccination and SARS-CoV-2 variants. Sequencing was performed with immunoSEQ multiplex PCR; in TCRdb, only in-frame clones are kept and a portion is missing. The sample has fewer than 400,000 clones, 75% to 90% seen once. The sample's treatment: some 19 received Ad26.COV2.S at low or high dose, single or two shots; about 5 received placebo; per-sample allocation not given. On day 63 after the first injection, vaccine and placebo recipients gave samples. The specimen comprised peripheral blood, sampled in a trial of Ad26.COV2.S vaccine versus placebo. The receptors were gathered from a person between 18 and 65 years old who received the Ad26.COV2.S COVID-19 vaccine or a placebo.

The chain recombines TRBV5-6 with TRBJ2-5; possible D gene TRBD2, 6 bases. Trimming removed 1 base at V and 2 bases at J, with 6 bases between. This CDR3 spans 13 amino acids. The germline gives CDR1 SGHDT, CDR2 YYEEEE. CDR3: CASSLREQETQYF. Written as DNA, the CDR3 is TGTGCCAGCAGCTTGCGGGAGCAAGAGACCCAGTACTTC.

This clone showed up just once. The chain has TRBV6-5 and TRBJ2-3, with a weak D call TRBD2 (6 bases). Trimming shortened V by 8 bases and J by 0 bases, and 15 bases separated the two germline ends. Germline V gene sequence: CDR1 MNHEY, CDR2 SVGAGI. The CDR3 runs 15 residues. The CDR3 protein is CASLMDYPSTDTQYF. DNA for the CDR3: TGTGCCAGCTTAATGGACTACCCTAGCACAGATACGCAGTATTTT.

A single count supports this clone. The chain uses TRBV5-6 and TRBJ1-5, with TRBD1 matching over 9 bases. The V segment lost 3 bases and the J segment 6 bases; nucleotides outside the gene matches: 4. The CDR3 spans 14 residues. CDR1 and CDR2 (germline): SGHDT, YYEEEE. The CDR3 loop reads CASSWGQGGQPQHF. The CDR3 coding sequence is TGTGCCAGCAGCTGGGGACAGGGCGGTCAGCCCCAGCATTTT.

The V call is TRBV6-5, the J call TRBJ2-7, with D perhaps TRBD1 (5 bases). Germline values: CDR1 MNHEY, CDR2 SVGAGI. CDR3 length: 15 residues. V lost 7 bases and J lost 0, with 16 bases in between. CDR3 loop: CASTREGRSSYEQYF. CDR3 nucleotide sequence: TGTGCCAGCACCAGGGAAGGACGGAGCTCCTACGAGCAGTACTTC.

This clone appeared once. This rearrangement joins TRBV6-2 or TRBV6-3 to TRBJ2-1, with 7 bases lining up with TRBD2. Germline V gives CDR1 MNHEY, CDR2 SVGEGT. J gave up 5 bases and V 6 bases, and 7 bases lay outside the gene matches. This CDR3 region has 14 residues. The CDR3 protein is CASSDWEGHNEQFF. CDR3 sequence (DNA): TGTGCCAGCAGCGATTGGGAGGGCCACAATGAGCAGTTCTTC.

The chain employs TRBV2 and TRBJ2-2; D is perhaps TRBD2 (5 bases). V was shortened by 10 bases and J by 4 bases, with 13 bases between the two germline ends. There are 13 residues in the CDR3. The V gene's germline CDR1 is SNHLY and CDR2 FYNNEI. CDR3 bases: TGTGCCATCTCCTCCCGGGGCACCGGGGAGCTGTTTTTT. It codes for CAISSRGTGELFF. The full variable domain, in which reference TRBV2 and TRBJ2-2 provide the parts outside the CDR3, is EPEVTQTPSHQVTQMGQEVILRCVPISNHLYFYWYRQILGQKVEFLVSFYNNEISEKSEIFDDQFSVERPDGSNFTLKIRSTKLEDSAMYFCAISSRGTGELFFGEGSRLTVL.

The V call is TRBV5-4, the J call TRBJ1-5; D remains unclear. The CDR3 covers 13 residues. Looked up from germline, CDR1 is SGHNT and CDR2 is YYREEE (reference sequence). Between the trimmed V and J ends, which lost 0 bases and 3 bases, there was a span of 4 bases. This chain's CDR3 is CASSLESNQPQHF. CDR3 nucleotide sequence: TGTGCCAGCAGCTTGGAGTCCAATCAGCCCCAGCATTTT.

V usage is TRBV15 and J usage is TRBJ1-1; D is unclear. CDR3 length equals 12 residues. Germline CDR1 reads LNHNV; CDR2 reads YYDKDF (reference sequence). V was clipped by 0 bases and J by 7 bases, with 6 bases between them. The CDR3 protein is CATSREDNEAFF. The DNA of the CDR3 is TGTGCCACCAGCAGAGAAGACAATGAAGCTTTCTTT.

The CDR3 here is CASSSWWVYNEQFF. CDR3 DNA sequence: TGTGCCAGCAGCTCCTGGTGGGTGTACAATGAGCAGTTCTTC. The chain employs TRBV11-3 and TRBJ2-1; no clear D. The CDR3 has 14 amino acids. Germline-derived CDR1 and CDR2 are SGHNT and YENEEA. Trimming removed 4 bases at V and 4 bases at J, with 11 bases between.

The chain employs TRBV4-1 and TRBJ1-6; maybe TRBD1 (5 bases). Germline CDR1 is MGHRA and CDR2 is YSYEKL. CDR3 length: 15 residues. V was trimmed by 4 bases and J by 10 bases, leaving 17 bases between them. CDR3 DNA sequence: TGCGCCAGCAGCCTCGTGGGGGGATTGGGGTCACCCCTCCACTTT. Amino acids: CASSLVGGLGSPLHF.

The chain employs TRBV19 and TRBJ2-3, with TRBD1 matching over 11 bases. The CDR3 contains 16 residues. The V segment lost 5 bases and the J segment 3 bases; nucleotides outside the gene matches: 7. Germline loops: CDR1 LNHDA, CDR2 SQIVND (reference sequence). The CDR3 DNA sequence: TGTGCCAGTAGTCCGTGGGGGACAGGGGGAACAGATACGCAGTATTTT. It is translated as CASSPWGTGGTDTQYF.

CDR3 nucleotide sequence: TGCAGCGGTTTAGCGGGAGGGGATGTTAATGAGCAGTTCTTC. Translated, it gives CSGLAGGDVNEQFF. The V gene is TRBV29-1, the J gene TRBJ2-1; TRBD2 matches 11 bases. Germline V CDR1 and CDR2: SQVTM, ANQGSEA. The CDR3 is 14 amino acids. V dropped 7 bases and J dropped 7; count of bases not matched to a gene: 9.

The rearrangement joins TRBV18 to TRBJ1-2; the D gene is possibly TRBD1 (5 bases). V was trimmed by 7 bases and J by 4 bases, leaving 19 bases between them. There are 15 residues in the CDR3. Germline V gene lookup returns CDR1 KGHSH and CDR2 LQKENI. CDR3 DNA: TGTGCCAGCTTACACCCACACGGGGACCGCTATGGCTACACCTTC. The encoded protein is CASLHPHGDRYGYTF.

This chain joins TRBV6-2 or TRBV6-3 and TRBJ2-2; D unclear. In germline, CDR1 is MNHEY, CDR2 SVGEGT. Trimming shortened V by 5 bases and J by 5 bases, and 9 bases separated the two germline ends. This CDR3 contains 13 residues. The CDR3 DNA reads TGTGCCAGCAGTCACGCTACAACCGGGGAGCTGTTTTTT. Protein: CASSHATTGELFF.

V gene TRBV28 combines with J gene TRBJ1-2, with unresolved D. The CDR3 consists of 15 residues. Looked up from germline, CDR1 is MDHEN and CDR2 is SYDVKM. Deletions cut 6 bases from V and 6 bases from J, with 20 bases between. For the CDR3, the DNA is TGTGCCAGCAGCCCGGCCGGGCCGGCCCGGGATGGCTACACCTTC. Translation: CASSPAGPARDGYTF.

V usage is TRBV30 and J usage is TRBJ1-6, with 7 nucleotides matching TRBD1. CDR3 length: 15 amino acids. Germline V gives CDR1 GTSNPN, CDR2 SVGIG (reference sequence). V trimming: 4 bases; J trimming: 4 bases; junction bases outside the gene matches: 7. CDR3 DNA sequence: TGTGCCTGGAAGGAGGGGGCGCAGTATAATTCACCCCTCCACTTT. Its protein product is CAWKEGAQYNSPLHF.

The V call is TRBV12-3 or TRBV12-4, the J call TRBJ1-6, with D perhaps TRBD1 (6 bases). The CDR3 extends over 13 amino acids. V was trimmed by 6 bases and J by 12 bases, leaving 15 bases between them. The DNA for the CDR3 is TGTGCCAGCAGATCGGGGGGGCGAGAACCCCTCCACTTT. Amino acids: CASRSGGREPLHF.